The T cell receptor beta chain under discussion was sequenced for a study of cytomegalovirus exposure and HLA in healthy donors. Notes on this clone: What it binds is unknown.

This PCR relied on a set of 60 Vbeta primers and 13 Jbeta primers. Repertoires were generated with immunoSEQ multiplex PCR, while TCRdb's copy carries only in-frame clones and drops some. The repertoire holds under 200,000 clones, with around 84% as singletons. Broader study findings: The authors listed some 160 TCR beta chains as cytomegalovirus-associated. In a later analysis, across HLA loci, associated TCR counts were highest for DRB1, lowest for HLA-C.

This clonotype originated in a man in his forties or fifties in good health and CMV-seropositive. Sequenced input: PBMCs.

CDR3 nucleotide sequence: TGTGCCAGCAGCTTGGAGCTAGCGGGCGACGAGCAGTTCTTC. Translation gives CASSLELAGDEQFF. The rearrangement links TRBV5-4 to TRBJ2-1, with 8 bases fitting TRBD2. CDR1 and CDR2 (germline): SGHNT, YYREEE (reference sequence). The CDR3 runs 14 residues. V dropped 0 bases and J dropped 10; count of bases not matched to a gene: 6.